The clone carrying this T cell receptor beta chain was seen only once. This CDR3 contains 15 residues. V lost 5 bases and J lost 1; bases outside the gene matches: 8. Germline assignment: CDR1 SNHLY and CDR2 FYNNEI. The sample comes from a study of control samples from healthy donors and cancer patients. The assay was immunoSEQ multiplex PCR, and TCRdb's table has in-frame clones only and misses some. Of about 150,000 clones listed, over 90% are singletons. The sequenced sample was blood. This rearrangement joins TRBV2 to TRBJ2-7; 7 bases agree with TRBD1. This sequence originates from a man between 50 and 59 years old in good health. This CDR3 is CASSTDRRTSYEQYF. The CDR3 region has the DNA TGTGCCAGCAGTACGGACAGGAGAACATCCTACGAGCAGTACTTC.